These 31 T cell receptor beta chains originate from one sample sequenced in a study of radiation and T cells in renal cell carcinoma. This table comes from immunoSEQ multiplex PCR, and its TCRdb copy is limited to in-frame clones, with some not included. The table shows approximately 65,000 clones, with roughly 80% occurring only once. Time point indicated: blood 4 weeks post-SBRT, at nephrectomy. Treatment meaning: 15 Gy SBRT to primary tumor, nephrectomy 4 weeks later. The sample in question was blood, obtained from a patient whose treatment included radiotherapy and nephrectomy. These TCRs come from a man in his 60s with renal cell carcinoma.

V gene TRBV2 combines with J gene TRBJ2-2; 8 bases are a match to TRBD1. J lost 7 bases, V lost 6 bases, and 7 bases had no gene match. The length of the CDR3 is 14 residues. Germline V lookup: CDR1 SNHLY, CDR2 FYNNEI. The CDR3 region is CASSMDRANGELFF. DNA of the CDR3: TGTGCCAGCAGCATGGACAGGGCGAACGGGGAGCTGTTTTTT.

The rearrangement joins TRBV5-1 to TRBJ2-3; D remains unclear. With 1 base removed from V and 1 base from J, the gap between germline ends came to 7 bases. Germline CDR1 is SGHRS and CDR2 is YFSETQ. The CDR3 consists of 14 residues. The CDR3 spells CASSLNAGTDTQYF. CDR3 DNA sequence: TGCGCCAGCAGCTTGAACGCCGGCACAGATACGCAGTATTTT.

The J gene is TRBJ1-1, the V gene TRBV6-5; perhaps TRBD1 as D (5 bases). Germline CDR1 MNHEY, CDR2 SVGAGI. This CDR3 has 13 amino acids. V was cut by 2 bases and J by 1 base, with 5 bases left in between. The CDR3 DNA reads TGTGCCAGCAGTTACAGGGGGAACACTGAAGCTTTCTTT. Translating gives CASSYRGNTEAFF.

This chain uses TRBV6-5 with TRBJ2-3; D is ambiguous. V lost 3 bases and J lost 4, with 17 bases in between. Per the germline V gene, CDR1 is MNHEY and CDR2 is SVGAGI. The CDR3 runs 16 residues. CDR3 nucleotides: TGTGCCAGCAGTTATAACGAGGAATCTCTTTCAGATACGCAGTATTTT. Translation: CASSYNEESLSDTQYF.

The V call is TRBV28, the J call TRBJ1-1; 10 bases match TRBD1. CDR1 is MDHEN and CDR2 is SYDVKM in the germline V gene. The V gene end was trimmed by 2 bases and the J gene end by 3 bases; junction bases not matched to a gene: 6. This CDR3 contains 16 residues. The CDR3 spells CASSLRSDRGDTEAFF. DNA of the CDR3: TGTGCCAGCAGTTTACGGTCGGACAGGGGGGACACTGAAGCTTTCTTT.

This clone was seen only a few times. J is TRBJ1-1 and V is TRBV27; D unclear. Trimming cost V 2 bases and J 0 bases, with 7 bases left between them. From germline, CDR1 is MNHEY and CDR2 SMNVEV (reference sequence). This CDR3 contains 14 residues. Here the CDR3 reads CASSLKIMNTEAFF. The CDR3 DNA reads as TGTGCCAGCAGTTTAAAGATCATGAACACTGAAGCTTTCTTT.

The chain is built from TRBV2 and TRBJ2-4, with D possibly being TRBD1 or TRBD2 (5 bases each). Germline CDR1 SNHLY, CDR2 FYNNEI. The CDR3 extends over 15 amino acids. Trimming shortened V by 2 bases and J by 2 bases, and 10 bases separated the two germline ends. The chain's CDR3 is CASSENGGTKNIQYF. The CDR3 DNA follows: TGTGCCAGCAGTGAAAATGGGGGTACCAAAAACATTCAGTACTTC.

The V and J genes are TRBV4-3 and TRBJ2-5; D may be TRBD2 (6 bases). Germline CDR1 LGHNA, CDR2 YSLEER. Trimming pared 0 bases from V and 7 bases from J, leaving 18 bases between. The CDR3 has 16 residues. Here the CDR3 reads CASSQDPGGISGTQYF. The DNA of the CDR3 is TGCGCCAGCAGCCAAGACCCCGGAGGGATATCGGGGACCCAGTACTTC.

Comments on this clone: Other DNA sequences in this sample translate to the same CDR3. The chain couples TRBV4-2 to TRBJ1-6, with D maybe TRBD1 (6 bases). V dropped 0 bases and J dropped 10 bases, with 7 bases sitting between them. The CDR3 spans 13 residues. Germline CDR1 LGHNA, CDR2 YNFKEQ. DNA of the CDR3: TGTGCCAGCAGCCAAGATAGGGGGTCACCCCTCCACTTT. Residues: CASSQDRGSPLHF.

The chain uses TRBV30 and TRBJ2-1; a weak D match, TRBD1 (5 bases). Trimming removed 2 bases at V and 3 bases at J, with 8 bases between. The CDR3 is 13 amino acids. Germline V gene sequence: CDR1 GTSNPN, CDR2 SVGIG (reference sequence). The CDR3 bases are TGTGCCTGGAGTCGTCAGGGCTACAATGAGCAGTTCTTC. As protein: CAWSRQGYNEQFF.

As regards this clone: It may be a read error: a sequence one base away is much more abundant. The missing conserved phenylalanine or tryptophan at the end of this CDR3 makes a read error likely. The chain recombines TRBV11-2 with TRBJ1-6; 7 nucleotides line up with TRBD1. CDR3 size: 14 residues. Germline assignment: CDR1 SGHAT and CDR2 FQNNGV. The V segment lost 7 bases and the J segment 6 bases; nucleotides outside the gene matches: 6. This chain's CDR3 is CASTPGQFNSPLHL. CDR3 bases: TGTGCCAGCACCCCGGGACAGTTTAATTCACCCCTCCACCTT.

This clone was found once. The J gene is TRBJ1-1, the V gene TRBV19, with D possibly TRBD1 on 5 matching bases. Per the germline V gene, CDR1 is LNHDA and CDR2 is SQIVND (reference sequence). The length of the CDR3 is 14 residues. V lost 8 bases, J lost 3 bases, and 16 bases lay in between. CDR3 DNA sequence: TGTGCCAGTCTCTTCAGGAGGGGCTACACTGAAGCTTTCTTT. Protein sequence: CASLFRRGYTEAFF.

The chain has TRBV7-9 and TRBJ2-5; possible D gene TRBD2, 6 bases. The end of the DNA is better explained by TRBJ2-7, so the J call may be wrong. The CDR3 loop spans 12 amino acids. Germline-derived CDR1 and CDR2 are SEHNR and FQNEAQ (reference sequence). The CDR3 spells CASSSQGGEQYF. As DNA, the CDR3 is TGTGCCAGCAGCTCCCAGGGAGGCGAGCAGTACTTC.

This clone was recorded a few times. V and J are TRBV11-1 and TRBJ2-2; D gene ambiguous. Trimming pared 5 bases from V and 2 bases from J, leaving 9 bases between. The germline gives CDR1 SGHAT, CDR2 FQDESV (reference sequence). The CDR3 is 14 residues long. The CDR3: CASSPQINTGELFF. The CDR3 region has the DNA TGTGCCAGCAGCCCCCAAATTAACACCGGGGAGCTGTTTTTT.

The rearrangement uses TRBV7-9 and TRBJ2-5; D is ambiguous. The CDR3 extends over 11 amino acids. Germline CDR1 reads SEHNR; CDR2 reads FQNEAQ (reference sequence). V was cut by 5 bases and J by 2 bases, with 3 bases left in between. Here the CDR3 DNA reads TGTGCCAGCAGCCCTCAAGAGACCCAGTACTTC. Its translation: CASSPQETQYF.

This chain uses TRBV15 with TRBJ2-7; D remains unclear. Trimming left V 0 bases short and J 4 bases short, with 10 bases between. Looked up from germline, CDR1 is LNHNV and CDR2 is YYDKDF (reference sequence). This CDR3 region has 14 residues. CDR3 in amino acids: CATSRDRATYEQYV. The CDR3 nucleotides read TGTGCCACCAGCAGAGATCGCGCGACTTACGAGCAGTACGTC.

The gene calls are TRBV2 and TRBJ2-5; D is unclear. The CDR3 has 14 residues. The germline V and J ends were trimmed by 6 bases and 2 bases, with 13 bases remaining between them. From germline, CDR1 is SNHLY and CDR2 FYNNEI. CDR3 amino acids: CASSADGIQETQYF. CDR3 sequence (DNA): TGTGCCAGCAGCGCCGACGGTATTCAAGAGACCCAGTACTTC. Full variable domain (outside the CDR3, taken from reference TRBV2 and TRBJ2-5): EPEVTQTPSHQVTQMGQEVILRCVPISNHLYFYWYRQILGQKVEFLVSFYNNEISEKSEIFDDQFSVERPDGSNFTLKIRSTKLEDSAMYFCASSADGIQETQYFGPGTRLLVL.

CDR3 sequence: CASSEAGGHEQFF. DNA for the CDR3: TGTGCCAGCAGTGAGGCAGGGGGCCATGAGCAGTTCTTC. The V gene is TRBV25-1, the J gene TRBJ2-1; 8 bases are shared with TRBD1. The CDR3 extends over 13 amino acids. The trim removed 3 bases at V and 8 bases at J, leaving 3 bases unmatched. CDR1 and CDR2 (germline): MGHDK, SYGVNS.

This clone was picked up a small number of times. The rearrangement uses TRBV11-2 and TRBJ2-2, with 9 bases identical to TRBD1. The CDR3 runs to 14 residues. Germline assignment: CDR1 SGHAT and CDR2 FQNNGV. V lost 7 bases to trimming and J lost 5 bases; unmatched junction nucleotides: 5. Here the CDR3 reads CASNRQGGTGELFF. The CDR3 bases are TGTGCCAGCAATCGACAGGGGGGTACCGGGGAGCTGTTTTTT. The entire variable domain, with the rest obtained from reference TRBV11-2 and TRBJ2-2, is as follows: EAGVAQSPRYKIIEKRQSVAFWCNPISGHATLYWYQQILGQGPKLLIQFQNNGVVDDSQLPKDRFSAERLKGVDSTLKIQPAKLEDSAVYLCASNRQGGTGELFFGEGSRLTVL.

V is TRBV7-8 and J is TRBJ2-7; possibly TRBD2 for D (7 bases). Germline assignment: CDR1 SGHVS and CDR2 FQNEAQ. There are 15 residues in the CDR3. V lost 1 base and J lost 2, with 12 bases in between. The CDR3 sequence: CASSLEGGGTYEQYF. CDR3 nucleotide sequence: TGTGCCAGCAGCTTAGAAGGGGGGGGGACCTACGAGCAGTACTTC. The whole variable domain, filled in from reference TRBV7-8 and TRBJ2-7, reads GAGVSQSPRYKVAKRGQDVALRCDPISGHVSLFWYQQALGQGPEFLTYFQNEAQLDKSGLPSDRFFAERPEGSVSTLKIQRTQQEDSAVYLCASSLEGGGTYEQYFGPGTRLTVT.

This clone appeared a few times. CDR3 region: CASSSRQGPEQYF. The CDR3 DNA reads TGCGCCAGCAGCAGCCGACAGGGACCCGAGCAGTACTTC. The genes are TRBV5-1 and TRBJ2-7, with TRBD1 matching over 7 bases. This CDR3 has 13 amino acids. Per germline, CDR1 SGHRS and CDR2 YFSETQ. After removal of 4 bases from V and 6 bases from J, the junction contained 7 bases not matched to a gene. The whole variable domain, filled in from reference TRBV5-1 and TRBJ2-7, reads KAGVTQTPRYLIKTRGQQVTLSCSPISGHRSVSWYQQTPGQGLQFLFEYFSETQRNKGNFPGRFSGRQFSNSRSEMNVSTLELGDSALYLCASSSRQGPEQYFGPGTRLTVT.

The chain couples TRBV15 to TRBJ2-3; D possibly uses TRBD1 or TRBD2 (5 bases each). This CDR3 contains 16 residues. Between the trimmed V and J ends, which lost 1 base and 4 bases, there was a span of 15 bases. In germline, CDR1 is LNHNV, CDR2 YYDKDF (reference sequence). The CDR3 loop is CATSRGTGRRADTQYF. The CDR3 DNA sequence: TGTGCCACCAGCAGAGGCACGGGACGTCGGGCAGATACGCAGTATTTT.

V usage is TRBV15 and J usage is TRBJ1-5; 8 nucleotides agree with TRBD1. J was trimmed by 2 bases and V by 4 bases; bases with no gene match: 13. This CDR3 is 18 amino acids long. The germline gives CDR1 LNHNV, CDR2 YYDKDF (reference sequence). The CDR3 here is CATSTRDRGNLGNQPQHF. The CDR3 DNA is TGTGCCACCAGCACTCGAGACAGGGGAAATTTGGGCAATCAGCCCCAGCATTTT.

The J gene is TRBJ2-2, the V gene TRBV25-1, with 7 bases lining up with TRBD1. Germline assignment: CDR1 MGHDK and CDR2 SYGVNS. This CDR3 is built from 14 residues. V shed 5 bases, J shed 6 bases, and the junction held 6 bases outside the gene matches. The CDR3 bases are TGTGCCAGCAGTCAGACAGGGTACGCCGGGGAGCTGTTTTTT. Residues: CASSQTGYAGELFF.

This rearrangement joins TRBV7-2 to TRBJ2-1; no definite D call. CDR3 length: 13 amino acids. V was shortened by 4 bases and J by 4 bases, with 8 bases between the two germline ends. CDR1 SGHTA and CDR2 FQGNSA come from the germline V gene. The CDR3 sequence is CASSSTSYNEQFF. DNA for the CDR3: TGTGCCAGCAGCTCAACCTCGTACAATGAGCAGTTCTTC.

The rearrangement uses TRBV7-2 and TRBJ2-2; the D is unclear. The germline V gene encodes CDR1 SGHTA and CDR2 FQGNSA. Trimming cost V 5 bases and J 4 bases, with 8 bases left between them. This CDR3 is built from 13 residues. The CDR3 coding sequence is TGTGCCAGCAGCCCCGGGCCCACCGGGGAGCTGTTTTTT. As protein: CASSPGPTGELFF.

The genes are TRBV10-3 and TRBJ1-4; D perhaps matches TRBD1 (5 bases). V was clipped by 0 bases and J by 8 bases, with 25 bases between them. From germline, CDR1 is ENHRY and CDR2 SYGVKD. There are 19 residues in the CDR3. CDR3: CAISESAPRSMEGNEKLFF. CDR3 bases: TGTGCCATCAGTGAGTCGGCGCCTAGGAGCATGGAGGGGAACGAAAAACTGTTTTTT.

The rearrangement links TRBV6-4 to TRBJ1-3; no definite D call. V was trimmed by 4 bases and J by 1 base, leaving 2 bases between them. The CDR3 loop spans 12 amino acids. Germline V CDR1 and CDR2: MRHNA, SNTAGT. As DNA, the CDR3 is TGTGCCAGCAGTGTTTCTGGAAACACCATATATTTT. Its translation: CASSVSGNTIYF.

The rearrangement joins TRBV29-1 to TRBJ2-1, with 7 bases fitting TRBD1. The CDR3 totals 11 residues. Germline V lookup: CDR1 SQVTM, CDR2 ANQGSEA. The junction had 8 bases not matched to a gene; V was cut back by 3 bases and J by 15 bases. CDR3 residues: CSVDLQGSPFF. The DNA of the CDR3 is TGCAGCGTTGACCTACAGGGGTCCCCGTTCTTC.

This clone was seen just once. This chain connects TRBV7-3 to TRBJ2-3; 12 nucleotides match TRBD2. The CDR3 sequence is 15 residues long. V dropped 5 bases and J dropped 4; count of bases not matched to a gene: 4. Germline V lookup: CDR1 SGHTA, CDR2 FQGTGA. CDR3 bases: TGTGCCAGCAGCGCGACTAGCGGGAGACCAGATACGCAGTATTTT. This codes for CASSATSGRPDTQYF.

J is TRBJ2-1 and V is TRBV10-2; possible D gene TRBD2, 6 bases. Germline assignment: CDR1 WSHSY and CDR2 SAAADI. The CDR3 is 15 amino acids. V was trimmed by 5 bases and J by 6 bases, leaving 17 bases between them. The CDR3 spells CASSLGTGGVNEQFF. In DNA, the CDR3 is TGCGCCAGCAGTTTAGGGACCGGGGGAGTCAATGAGCAGTTCTTC.